This TCR beta chain was obtained from a study of blood T cell repertoires in COVID-19. Overall study: Sites across the United States, Italy and Spain contributed samples from acute and convalescent COVID-19. Nucleic acid was either cDNA or gDNA, and it came from T cells, B-cell-depleted T cells, or PBMCs.

Clinical history reported by participants formed the basis on which cohorts were assigned. Up to 2 weeks before entering the study, exposed participants had met a COVID-19 case. Repertoires were generated with immunoSEQ multiplex PCR, while TCRdb's copy carries only in-frame clones and drops some. Of fewer than 400,000 clones listed, roughly 90% are singletons. The sequence derives from a woman aged 25 to 39 who had been exposed to COVID-19. The sample consisted of PBMCs or T cells enriched from blood (not recorded which).

In DNA form, the CDR3 reads TGCAGCGTTGCCGTCACTGAAGCTTTCTTT. It encodes CSVAVTEAFF. The chain carries TRBV29-1 and TRBJ1-1; D gene unclear. The CDR3 is 10 amino acids. With 4 bases removed from V and 4 bases from J, the gap between germline ends came to 4 bases. Germline values: CDR1 SQVTM, CDR2 ANQGSEA.